There are a few counts of the clone carrying this T cell receptor (beta chain). The antigen is undetermined. The data belong to a study of T cell responses to AZD1222 COVID-19 vaccine. Points from the study as a whole: In the spike-specific TCR repertoire, nearly half reportedly target unmutated variant regions. White British donors predominated, females outnumbered males, and clonal diversity was possibly underestimated.

The protocol was immunoSEQ multiplex PCR, while the TCRdb copy is restricted to in-frame clones and leaves out a portion. The sample shows about 180,000 clones, approximately 92% of them seen only once. V was trimmed by 0 bases and J by 7 bases, leaving 7 bases between them. The CDR3 has 13 amino acids. Germline V gene data show CDR1 as MNHNS and CDR2 as SASEGT. This sequence originates from an adult who received the MenACWY meningococcal vaccine as a control. The V and J genes are TRBV6-1 and TRBJ1-5, with TRBD1 as a possible D gene (5 bases). The sample was peripheral blood, taken 28 days after the second dose of the MenACWY control vaccine. For the CDR3, the DNA is TGTGCCAGCAGTGAAGCTTACAGGCAGCCCCAGCATTTT. The encoded protein is CASSEAYRQPQHF.